The 28 T cell receptor beta chains below come from one sample, sequenced in a study of technical replicates of blood from a few donors. TCRdb keeps only in-frame clones here, not all; method: immunoSEQ multiplex PCR. The data hold 95,000 to 100,000 clones, with just over 95% observed a single time. Sequencing was done on a sample of T cells isolated from PBMCs. The receptors here all came from a human donor in good health.

The chain joins TRBV4-1 to TRBJ1-2, with D maybe TRBD1 (6 bases). CDR3 length: 17 amino acids. CDR1 MGHRA and CDR2 YSYEKL come from the germline V gene. V lost 0 bases and J lost 5, with 19 bases in between. CDR3 region: CASSQDIGQLRGYGYTF. The CDR3 bases are TGCGCCAGCAGCCAAGATATCGGACAGTTGAGGGGGTATGGCTACACCTTC.

This chain joins TRBV5-1 and TRBJ2-1; the D gene is possibly TRBD2 (5 bases). V was cut by 5 bases and J by 5 bases, with 20 bases left in between. Germline V lookup: CDR1 SGHRS, CDR2 YFSETQ. The CDR3 has 16 residues. CDR3 sequence reads: CASRRGSGLWDNEQFF. The CDR3 nucleotides are TGCGCCAGCAGGCGAGGCTCGGGGTTGTGGGACAATGAGCAGTTCTTC.

J is TRBJ2-1 and V is TRBV9; possibly TRBD1 for D (6 bases). The CDR3 contains 15 residues. The germline CDR1 and CDR2 sequences are SGDLS and YYNGEE. V dropped 4 bases and J dropped 0 bases, with 11 bases sitting between them. The CDR3 loop is CASSSQGSSYNEQFF. As DNA, the CDR3 is TGTGCCAGCAGCTCACAGGGTAGCTCCTACAATGAGCAGTTCTTC.

A note on this clone: The junction departs from the called germline gene at one end, perhaps through a read error. This chain joins TRBV4-2 and TRBJ2-3; TRBD1 matches 11 bases. Per germline, CDR1 LGHNA and CDR2 YNFKEQ. CDR3 size: 16 residues. The DNA of the CDR3 is TGTGTCAGCAGCCAAGGAGGACAGGGGGCCAAAGATACGCAGTATTTT. It is translated as CVSSQGGQGAKDTQYF.

This chain joins TRBV10-2 and TRBJ2-5, with TRBD2 matching 12 bases. The CDR3 consists of 17 residues. V lost 6 bases and J lost 5; bases outside the gene matches: 13. Germline CDR1 is WSHSY and CDR2 is SAAADI. The CDR3 coding sequence is TGCGCCAGCAGCCCGACTCTACTAGCGGGAGGAGGTGAGACCCAGTACTTC. Residues: CASSPTLLAGGGETQYF.

The J gene is TRBJ2-5, the V gene TRBV5-1, with 7 bases fitting TRBD1. The CDR3 is 14 amino acids. The ends lost 1 base at V and 3 bases at J; junction bases unmatched: 3. Germline V gene data show CDR1 as SGHRS and CDR2 as YFSETQ. CDR3 bases: TGCGCCAGCAGCTTGATAACAGGGGAAGAGACCCAGTACTTC. Its translation is CASSLITGEETQYF.

V is TRBV28 and J is TRBJ1-5; tentatively, D is TRBD1 (5 bases). Trimming took 6 bases from V and 0 from J, leaving 9 bases between them. Germline V gene sequence: CDR1 MDHEN, CDR2 SYDVKM. This CDR3 is 14 amino acids long. Here the CDR3 DNA reads TGTGCCAGCAGGACAACAGGTAGCAATCAGCCCCAGCATTTT. Amino acids: CASRTTGSNQPQHF.

CDR3 sequence: CASSFTGTGSYEQYF. The CDR3 DNA reads as TGTGCCAGCAGTTTCACCGGGACAGGGTCTTACGAGCAGTACTTC. The chain combines TRBV11-2 with TRBJ2-7; 9 nucleotides match TRBD1. J lost 4 bases, V lost 6 bases, and 10 bases had no gene match. This CDR3 spans 15 amino acids. Germline V gene lookup returns CDR1 SGHAT and CDR2 FQNNGV.

The chain uses TRBV19 and TRBJ2-2, with a tentative D call TRBD2 (5 bases). The CDR3 loop spans 14 amino acids. The germline gives CDR1 LNHDA, CDR2 SQIVND (reference sequence). Trimming left V 5 bases short and J 6 bases short, with 13 bases between. The CDR3 is CASSFRGVPGELFF. CDR3 in DNA: TGTGCCAGTAGTTTCCGGGGAGTCCCCGGGGAGCTGTTTTTT. The full variable domain, with the rest looked up from reference TRBV19 and TRBJ2-2, is DGGITQSPKYLFRKEGQNVTLSCEQNLNHDAMYWYRQDPGQGLRLIYYSQIVNDFQKGDIAEGYSVSREKKESFPLTVTSAQKNPTAFYLCASSFRGVPGELFFGEGSRLTVL.

The chain employs TRBV4-2 and TRBJ2-7, with D perhaps TRBD1 (5 bases). Germline lookup yields CDR1 LGHNA and CDR2 YNFKEQ. The CDR3 has 15 amino acids. V gave up 0 bases and J gave up 5 bases, with 14 bases separating them. The CDR3 nucleotides read TGTGCCAGCAGCCAAGAATTATCAGGGTTCGACGAGCAGTACTTC. Its protein product is CASSQELSGFDEQYF.

The CDR3 loop reads CASSDVRGYEQYF. CDR3 nucleotide sequence: TGCGCCAGCAGTGACGTTCGGGGCTACGAGCAGTACTTC. The genes are TRBV10-1 and TRBJ2-7; TRBD2 is a possible D gene (5 bases). The CDR3 is 13 amino acids. Germline CDR1 and CDR2: WNHNN and SYGVQD (reference sequence). V lost 3 bases and J 3 bases, leaving 9 bases between the germline ends.

The genes are TRBV4-2 and TRBJ2-6; 7 nucleotides line up with TRBD2. Germline V CDR1 and CDR2: LGHNA, YNFKEQ. With V trimmed by 2 bases and J by 0 bases, 4 bases remained unmatched. This CDR3 has 17 amino acids. The CDR3 spells CASSQSGDLSGANVLTF. In nucleotides, the CDR3 is TGTGCCAGCAGCCAAAGCGGGGACCTCTCTGGGGCCAACGTCCTGACTTTC.

The rearrangement joins TRBV29-1 to TRBJ1-1; tentatively, D is TRBD1 (5 bases). Germline CDR1 reads SQVTM; CDR2 reads ANQGSEA. This CDR3 is 13 amino acids long. The V end lost 7 bases, the J end lost 1 base, and 13 bases lay between the germline ends. CDR3 bases: TGCAGCGCTTTACCGACAGAGAACACTGAAGCTTTCTTT. This gives the protein CSALPTENTEAFF. The full variable domain, in which reference TRBV29-1 and TRBJ1-1 provide the parts outside the CDR3, is SAVISQKPSRDICQRGTSLTIQCQVDSQVTMMFWYRQQPGQSLTLIATANQGSEATYESGFVIDKFPISRPNLTFSTLTVSNMSPEDSSIYLCSALPTENTEAFFGQGTRLTVV.

The chain is built from TRBV7-9 and TRBJ1-5; D is ambiguous. V was pared by 5 bases and J by 5 bases, with 4 bases between. The CDR3 sequence is 11 residues long. Germline CDR1 reads SEHNR; CDR2 reads FQNEAQ (reference sequence). CDR3 DNA sequence: TGTGCCAGCAGCCATTATCAGCCCCAGCATTTT. This gives the protein CASSHYQPQHF.

J is TRBJ2-5 and V is TRBV2, with 9 bases that match TRBD2. Germline V lookup: CDR1 SNHLY, CDR2 FYNNEI. Unmatched junction bases numbered 4, after V lost 7 bases and J lost 1 base. The CDR3 runs to 14 residues. The DNA for the CDR3 is TGTGCCAGCACCCCGACTAGCGGCCAAGAGACCCAGTACTTC. Protein: CASTPTSGQETQYF.

The V and J genes are TRBV6-5 and TRBJ1-2; 7 nucleotides agree with TRBD1. The germline V gene has CDR1 MNHEY and CDR2 SVGAGI. CDR3 length: 16 residues. The junction had 8 bases not matched to a gene; V was cut back by 0 bases and J by 4 bases. CDR3 residues: CASSYSPGTASYGYTF. The CDR3 nucleotides are TGTGCCAGCAGTTACTCCCCCGGGACAGCTTCCTATGGCTACACCTTC.

The CDR3 is CASSWGGVYQPQHF. CDR3 DNA sequence: TGTGCCAGCAGCTGGGGCGGGGTTTACCAGCCCCAGCATTTT. J is TRBJ1-5 and V is TRBV7-9, with D perhaps TRBD1 (5 bases). Germline V CDR1 and CDR2: SEHNR, FQNEAQ (reference sequence). V was clipped by 4 bases and J by 7 bases, with 14 bases between them. The CDR3 extends over 14 amino acids. The full variable domain, with the rest looked up from reference TRBV7-9 and TRBJ1-5, is DTGVSQNPRHKITKRGQNVTFRCDPISEHNRLYWYRQTLGQGPEFLTYFQNEAQLEKSRLLSDRFSAERPKGSFSTLEIQRTEQGDSAMYLCASSWGGVYQPQHFGDGTRLSIL.

The V and J genes are TRBV7-9 and TRBJ1-1; possibly TRBD1 for D (5 bases). V lost 7 bases to trimming and J lost 6 bases, with 18 bases between them. CDR3 length: 14 amino acids. Germline V gene sequence: CDR1 SEHNR, CDR2 FQNEAQ (reference sequence). CDR3 amino acids: CASTLTDFAPEAFF. CDR3 DNA sequence: TGTGCCAGCACATTGACAGATTTCGCCCCTGAAGCTTTCTTT.

This chain links TRBV2 with TRBJ2-3; 8 bases are shared with TRBD2. The V segment lost 3 bases and the J segment 6 bases; nucleotides outside the gene matches: 8. CDR3 length: 15 amino acids. Germline CDR1 reads SNHLY; CDR2 reads FYNNEI. CDR3: CASSDSSGAPDTQYF. CDR3 bases: TGTGCCAGCAGTGATAGTAGCGGGGCCCCGGATACGCAGTATTTT. The variable domain in full, with the rest retrieved from reference TRBV2 and TRBJ2-3, is EPEVTQTPSHQVTQMGQEVILRCVPISNHLYFYWYRQILGQKVEFLVSFYNNEISEKSEIFDDQFSVERPDGSNFTLKIRSTKLEDSAMYFCASSDSSGAPDTQYFGPGTRLTVL.

The chain links TRBV19 to TRBJ1-2, with TRBD1 identical over 8 bases. V shed 5 bases and J 6 bases; nucleotides not matched to a gene: 8. Germline CDR1 is LNHDA and CDR2 is SQIVND (reference sequence). The CDR3 loop spans 14 amino acids. For the CDR3, the DNA is TGTGCCAGTAGTCCCCGGACAGGGCGAGATGGCTACACCTTC. It yields the protein CASSPRTGRDGYTF. Based on the CDR3 plus reference TRBV19 and TRBJ1-2, the full variable domain is DGGITQSPKYLFRKEGQNVTLSCEQNLNHDAMYWYRQDPGQGLRLIYYSQIVNDFQKGDIAEGYSVSREKKESFPLTVTSAQKNPTAFYLCASSPRTGRDGYTFGSGTRLTVV.

This clone was picked up one time. This chain links TRBV28 with TRBJ2-6; D is undetermined. The CDR3 extends over 15 amino acids. V was trimmed by 7 bases and J by 0 bases, leaving 10 bases between them. Germline loops: CDR1 MDHEN, CDR2 SYDVKM. CDR3 coding DNA: TGTGCCAGCAAACAGACCTACTCTGGGGCCAACGTCCTGACTTTC. The encoded protein is CASKQTYSGANVLTF.

The chain combines TRBV21-1 with TRBJ1-3; TRBD1, the table's D call, lacks a check against the DNA. TRBV21-1 is listed as a pseudogene. The CDR3 is 15 amino acids. CDR3 residues: CASRPGTLSGNTIYF. CDR3 sequence (DNA): TGTGCCAGCAGGCCCGGGACACTCTCTGGAAACACCATATATTTT.

The chain has TRBV6-6 and TRBJ2-7, with 10 bases that match TRBD1. Germline assignment: CDR1 MNHNY and CDR2 SVGAGI (reference sequence). V lost 2 bases to trimming and J lost 5 bases; unmatched junction nucleotides: 6. The CDR3 has 15 amino acids. The CDR3 DNA reads TGTGCCAGCAGTTACCGGGACAGGGGCGGGGACGAGCAGTACTTC. This gives the protein CASSYRDRGGDEQYF.

As for this clone: A junction boundary mismatches the germline segment, possibly from a read error. The rearrangement joins TRBV6-1 to TRBJ1-2; D is perhaps TRBD1 (5 bases). Germline V gene lookup returns CDR1 MNHNS and CDR2 SASEGT. This CDR3 is built from 12 residues. CDR3 nucleotide sequence: TGTGCCAGCAGTGAACAGGGTACCCTCCCTGACTTC. This sequence encodes CASSEQGTLPDF.

This clone appeared a single time. The chain uses TRBV25-1 and TRBJ1-2; tentative D call: TRBD1 (6 bases). CDR3 length: 14 residues. Trimming left V 1 base short and J 4 bases short, with 10 bases between. Germline values: CDR1 MGHDK, CDR2 SYGVNS. This CDR3 is CASSEFGGSYGYTF. CDR3 DNA: TGTGCCAGCAGTGAATTTGGGGGCAGCTATGGCTACACCTTC.

This chain uses TRBV6-5 with TRBJ1-2; D ambiguous. Per germline, CDR1 MNHEY and CDR2 SVGAGI. With 9 bases removed from V and 6 bases from J, the gap between germline ends came to 14 bases. CDR3 length: 12 amino acids. The CDR3 is CASHTRVNGYTF. The DNA for the CDR3 is TGTGCCAGTCATACACGGGTGAATGGCTACACCTTC.

This chain uses TRBV18 with TRBJ2-7; weak D call: TRBD1 (5 bases). The CDR3 spans 14 residues. CDR1 is KGHSH, CDR2 LQKENI, per germline. The V end lost 2 bases, the J end lost 3 bases, and 11 bases lay between the germline ends. The CDR3 bases are TGTGCCAGCTCACCAGGGGCAGGGAACTACGAGCAGTACTTC. This encodes CASSPGAGNYEQYF.

The rearrangement uses TRBV11-2 and TRBJ1-1; TRBD1 matches at 8 bases. Germline CDR1 reads SGHAT; CDR2 reads FQNNGV. Trimming removed 5 bases from V and 0 bases from J; junction bases left unmatched: 5. The CDR3 covers 15 residues. The CDR3 region is CASSPRTGMNTEAFF. The CDR3 DNA reads TGTGCCAGCAGCCCCAGGACAGGGATGAACACTGAAGCTTTCTTT.